The TCR beta chain described here comes from a study of CD8 T cells in ankylosing spondylitis (dated by TCRdb to about 2017). Regarding the study in general: T cell receptor beta repertoires were profiled in healthy donors and ankylosing spondylitis patients so that disease-linked TCR variants could be found. The whole study cohort included 108 healthy donors and 20 to 25 ankylosing spondylitis patients. Peripheral blood samples were taken, and synovial fluid was additionally collected from ankylosing spondylitis patients.

General conclusions and limits of the study: Blood from ankylosing spondylitis patients appeared to be characterized by a TCR beta motif made up of several highly homologous amino acid variants. Some motif variants had previously been reported in the synovial fluid and blood of reactive arthritis patients, which suggests shared mechanisms of disease initiation. According to the report, matched synovial fluid samples from ankylosing spondylitis patients were significantly enriched for the disease-linked clones. The disease-linked clones had a CD8+ phenotype and were found at relatively low frequencies in peripheral blood.

This clonotype was picked up many times. No antigen is known for it. No base-level quality is on record; no much larger clone is a single base apart. CDR1 SQVTM and CDR2 ANQGSEA are derived from the germline V gene. Here V drops 7 bases and J drops 4 bases, and the junction holds 13 bases not matched to any gene. The CDR3 runs 15 amino acids, cysteine and phenylalanine included. Only the CDR3 part of the read is kept: 45 bases, read in frame from the first base. Sequenced using an Illumina HiSeq 2500. TCR beta libraries were prepared by quantitative 5'-RACE with molecular barcodes. From the authors' description of their analysis: A new computational method based on a probabilistic model of VDJ rearrangement was used to identify disease-linked TCR variants. Clones were called with MiXCR by TCRdb after fastp trimmed the public reads at Q25, and only in-frame beta chains were retained. Each entry is one CDR3 protein sequence, shown with its most common DNA and genes. The V and J calls were determined by TCRdb, not by the authors. A total of about 540,000 distinct CDR3 sequences appear in this sample, about an eighth of them only once. The top ten constitute under 7.5% of the sample.

Source material: blood, either unsorted or a sorted T cell fraction (not recorded which). This receptor was taken from a male donor with ankylosing spondylitis. The V gene is TRBV29-1 and the J gene is TRBJ2-1; 7 nucleotides in the junction match TRBD2. The DNA sequence follows: TGCAGCGGGGCCCCGTCTAGCGGCTTGTACAATGAGCAGTTCTTC. Translated, this gives CSGAPSSGLYNEQFF.